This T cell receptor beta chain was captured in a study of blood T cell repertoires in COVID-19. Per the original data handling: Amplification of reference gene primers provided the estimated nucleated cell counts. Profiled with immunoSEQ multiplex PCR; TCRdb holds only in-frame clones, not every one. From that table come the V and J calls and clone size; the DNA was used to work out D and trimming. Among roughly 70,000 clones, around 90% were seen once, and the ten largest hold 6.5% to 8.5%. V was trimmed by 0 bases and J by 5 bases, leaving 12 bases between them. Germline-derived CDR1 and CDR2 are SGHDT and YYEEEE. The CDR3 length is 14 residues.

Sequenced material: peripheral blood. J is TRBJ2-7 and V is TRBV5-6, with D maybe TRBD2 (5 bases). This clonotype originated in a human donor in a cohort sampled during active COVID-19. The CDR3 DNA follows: TGTGCCAGCAGCTTGGTACTGGGAGCTGACGAGCAGTACTTC. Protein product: CASSLVLGADEQYF. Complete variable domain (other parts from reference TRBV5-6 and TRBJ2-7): DAGVTQSPTHLIKTRGQQVTLRCSPKSGHDTVSWYQQALGQGPQFIFQYYEEEERQRGNFPDRFSGHQFPNYSSELNVNALLLGDSALYLCASSLVLGADEQYFGPGTRLTVT.